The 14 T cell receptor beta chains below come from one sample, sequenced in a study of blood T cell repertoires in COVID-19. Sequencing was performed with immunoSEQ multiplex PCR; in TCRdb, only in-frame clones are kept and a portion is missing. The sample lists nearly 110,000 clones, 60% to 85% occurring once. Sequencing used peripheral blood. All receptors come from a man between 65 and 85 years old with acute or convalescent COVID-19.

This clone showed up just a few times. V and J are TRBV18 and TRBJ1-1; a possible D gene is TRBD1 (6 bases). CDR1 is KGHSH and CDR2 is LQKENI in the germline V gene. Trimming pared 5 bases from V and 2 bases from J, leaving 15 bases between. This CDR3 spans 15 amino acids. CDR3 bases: TGTGCCAGCTCAACTAAGACAGGACCAAACACTGAAGCTTTCTTT. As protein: CASSTKTGPNTEAFF.

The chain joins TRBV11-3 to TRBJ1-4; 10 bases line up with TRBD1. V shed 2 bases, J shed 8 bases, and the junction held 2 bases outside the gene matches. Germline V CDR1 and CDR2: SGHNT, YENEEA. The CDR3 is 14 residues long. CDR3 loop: CASSLWDRGEKLFF. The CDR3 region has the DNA TGTGCCAGCAGCTTATGGGACAGGGGAGAAAAACTGTTTTTT.

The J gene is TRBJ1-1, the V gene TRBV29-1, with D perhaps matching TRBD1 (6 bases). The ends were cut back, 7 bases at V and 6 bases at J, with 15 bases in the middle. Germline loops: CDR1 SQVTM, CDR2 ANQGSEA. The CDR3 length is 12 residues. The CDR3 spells CSEKAQGAEAFF. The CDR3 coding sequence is TGCAGCGAGAAGGCACAGGGCGCTGAAGCTTTCTTT.

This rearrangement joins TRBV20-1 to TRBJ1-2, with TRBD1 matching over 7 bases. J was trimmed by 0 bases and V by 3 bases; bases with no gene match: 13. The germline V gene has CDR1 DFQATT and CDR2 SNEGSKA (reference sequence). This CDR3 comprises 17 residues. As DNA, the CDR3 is TGCAGTGCTAGTTACATTCTGACAGGGACTGCTAACTATGGCTACACCTTC. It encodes CSASYILTGTANYGYTF.

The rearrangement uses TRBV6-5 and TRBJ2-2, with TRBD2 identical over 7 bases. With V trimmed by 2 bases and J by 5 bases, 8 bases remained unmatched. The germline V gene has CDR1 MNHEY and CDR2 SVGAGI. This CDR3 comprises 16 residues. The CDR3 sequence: CASSYDSQGGTGELFF. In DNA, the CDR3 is TGTGCCAGCAGTTACGATTCGCAGGGAGGGACCGGGGAGCTGTTTTTT.

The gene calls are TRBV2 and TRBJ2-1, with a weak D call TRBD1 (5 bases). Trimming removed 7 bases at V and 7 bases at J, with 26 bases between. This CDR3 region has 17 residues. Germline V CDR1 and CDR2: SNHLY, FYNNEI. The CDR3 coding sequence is TGTGCCAGCAAGTTGACAGTCGCCTTCACTCTAAATAATGAGCAGTTCTTC. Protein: CASKLTVAFTLNNEQFF.

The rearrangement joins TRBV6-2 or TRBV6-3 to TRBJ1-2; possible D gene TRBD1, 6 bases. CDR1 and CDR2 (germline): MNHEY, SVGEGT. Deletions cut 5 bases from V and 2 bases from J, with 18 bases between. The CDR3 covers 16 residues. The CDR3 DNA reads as TGTGCCAGCAGTCCACCATGGGGGCTGGGAAACTATGGCTACACCTTC. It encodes CASSPPWGLGNYGYTF.

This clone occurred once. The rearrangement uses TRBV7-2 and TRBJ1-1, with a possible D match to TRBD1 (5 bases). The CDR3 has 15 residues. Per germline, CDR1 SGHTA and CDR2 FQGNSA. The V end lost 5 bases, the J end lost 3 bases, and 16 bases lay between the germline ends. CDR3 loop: CASSRRDRGDTEAFF. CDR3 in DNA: TGTGCCAGCAGCCGTCGGGACCGGGGGGACACTGAAGCTTTCTTT.

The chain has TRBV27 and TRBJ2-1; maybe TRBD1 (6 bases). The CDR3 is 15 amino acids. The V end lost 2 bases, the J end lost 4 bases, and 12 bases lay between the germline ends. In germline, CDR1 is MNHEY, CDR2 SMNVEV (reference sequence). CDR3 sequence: CASSLLQGLYNEQFF. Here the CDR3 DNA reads TGTGCCAGCAGTTTACTACAGGGTTTATACAATGAGCAGTTCTTC.

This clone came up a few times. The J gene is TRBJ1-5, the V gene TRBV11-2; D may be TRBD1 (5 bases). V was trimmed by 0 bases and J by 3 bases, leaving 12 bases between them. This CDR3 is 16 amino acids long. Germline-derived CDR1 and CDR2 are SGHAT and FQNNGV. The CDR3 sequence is CASSLDGAGPNQPQHF. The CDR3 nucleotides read TGTGCCAGCAGCTTAGATGGGGCAGGCCCCAATCAGCCCCAGCATTTT.

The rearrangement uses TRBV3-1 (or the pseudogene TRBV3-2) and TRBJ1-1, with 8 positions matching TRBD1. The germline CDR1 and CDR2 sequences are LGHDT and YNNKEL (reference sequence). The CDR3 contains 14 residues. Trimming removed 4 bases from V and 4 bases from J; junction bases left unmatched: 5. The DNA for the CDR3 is TGTGCCAGCAGCCCTCCAGGGGGCATCACTGAAGCTTTCTTT. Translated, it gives CASSPPGGITEAFF.

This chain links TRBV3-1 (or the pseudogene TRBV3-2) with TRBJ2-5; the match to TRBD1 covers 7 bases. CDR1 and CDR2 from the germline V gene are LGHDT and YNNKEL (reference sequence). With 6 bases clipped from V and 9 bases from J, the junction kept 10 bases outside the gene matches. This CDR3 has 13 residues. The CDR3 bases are TGTGCCAGCAGGCGACAGGGAACGGAGGCCCAGTACTTC. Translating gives CASRRQGTEAQYF.

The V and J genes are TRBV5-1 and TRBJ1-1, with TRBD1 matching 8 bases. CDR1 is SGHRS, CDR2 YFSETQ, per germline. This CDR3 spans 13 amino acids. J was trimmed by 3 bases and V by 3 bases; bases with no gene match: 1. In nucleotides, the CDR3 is TGCGCCAGCAGCTCACAGGGGGACACTGAAGCTTTCTTT. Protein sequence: CASSSQGDTEAFF.

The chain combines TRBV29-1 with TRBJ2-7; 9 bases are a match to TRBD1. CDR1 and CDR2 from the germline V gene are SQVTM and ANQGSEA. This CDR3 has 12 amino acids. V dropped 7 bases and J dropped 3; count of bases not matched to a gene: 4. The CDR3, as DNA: TGCAGCGCAAGGACAGGGGACTACGAGCAGTACTTC. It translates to CSARTGDYEQYF.